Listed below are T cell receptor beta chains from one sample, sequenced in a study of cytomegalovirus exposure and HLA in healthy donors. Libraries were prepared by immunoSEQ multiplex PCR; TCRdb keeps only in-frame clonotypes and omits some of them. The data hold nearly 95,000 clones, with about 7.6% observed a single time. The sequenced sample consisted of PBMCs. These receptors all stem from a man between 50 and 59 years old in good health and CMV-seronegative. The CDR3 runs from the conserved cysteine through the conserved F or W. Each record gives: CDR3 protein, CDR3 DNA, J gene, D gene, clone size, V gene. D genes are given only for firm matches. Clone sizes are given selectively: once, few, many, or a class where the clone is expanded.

CDR3: CASSLAGTGRDEKLFF; DNA: TGTGCCAGCAGCTTGGCAGGAACAGGGAGGGATGAAAAACTGTTTTTT; J: TRBJ1-4; D: NA; size: NA; V: TRBV5-8
CDR3: CASSPPVGTGTSTDTQYF; DNA: TGTGCCAGCTCACCACCGGTTGGGACGGGGACTAGCACAGATACGCAGTATTTT; J: TRBJ2-3; D: NA; size: NA; V: TRBV18
CDR3: CASSYSIQFIPYEQYF; DNA: TGTGCCAGCAGTTACTCGATTCAGTTTATACCCTACGAGCAGTACTTC; J: TRBJ2-7; D: NA; size: NA; V: TRBV6-5
CDR3: CASSITPGYEQYF; DNA: TGTGCCAGTAGTATAACCCCAGGTTACGAGCAGTACTTC; J: TRBJ2-7; D: NA; size: many; V: TRBV19
CDR3: CASTHPGGTEAFF; DNA: TGTGCCAGCACCCATCCCGGGGGCACTGAAGCTTTCTTT; J: TRBJ1-1; D: NA; size: NA; V: TRBV28
CDR3: CASSLTSGSYEQYF; DNA: TGCGCCAGCAGCTTAACTAGCGGCTCCTACGAGCAGTACTTC; J: TRBJ2-7; D: TRBD2; size: NA; V: TRBV5-1
CDR3: CASSLRGGFYGYTF; DNA: TGTGCCAGCAGTTTAAGGGGCGGATTCTATGGCTACACCTTC; J: TRBJ1-2; D: NA; size: NA; V: TRBV28
CDR3: CASSHYGQGGFNEQFF; DNA: TGTGCCAGCTCACACTACGGACAGGGGGGATTCAATGAGCAGTTCTTC; J: TRBJ2-1; D: TRBD1; size: NA; V: TRBV18
CDR3: CASSLQGPSSYEQYF; DNA: TGTGCCAGCAGCCTACAGGGGCCCAGCTCCTACGAGCAGTACTTC; J: TRBJ2-7; D: TRBD1; size: few; V: TRBV11-2
CDR3: CASWDRVNYGYTF; DNA: TGTGCCAGCTGGGACAGAGTTAACTATGGCTACACCTTC; J: TRBJ1-2; D: TRBD1; size: NA; V: TRBV6-1
CDR3: CASSPSRYNSPLHF; DNA: TGTGCCAGCTCACCCTCCAGGTATAATTCACCCCTCCACTTT; J: TRBJ1-6; D: NA; size: few; V: TRBV18
CDR3: CASNHRGRNTEAFF; DNA: TGTGCCAGCAATCACCGGGGGAGGAATACTGAAGCTTTCTTT; J: TRBJ1-1; D: NA; size: few; V: TRBV6-5
CDR3: CASSLLAGDLRQYF; DNA: TGTGCCAGCAGTTTGCTAGCGGGGGACCTAAGGCAGTACTTC; J: TRBJ2-5; D: TRBD2; size: NA; V: TRBV28
CDR3: CASSQQFGGANQPQHF; DNA: TGCGCCAGCAGCCAGCAATTCGGAGGGGCCAATCAGCCCCAGCATTTT; J: TRBJ1-5; D: NA; size: NA; V: TRBV4-1
CDR3: CAWSTGTGGPGELFF; DNA: TGTGCCTGGAGTACCGGGACAGGGGGCCCCGGGGAGCTGTTTTTT; J: TRBJ2-2; D: TRBD1; size: NA; V: TRBV30
CDR3: CASSLEGQGATIF; DNA: TGTGCCAGCAGCTTAGAGGGGCAGGGGGCGACCATCTTC; J: TRBJ1-2; D: TRBD1; size: few; V: TRBV7-3
CDR3: CASSFSRHYEQYF; DNA: TGCGCCAGCAGCTTCTCCAGGCATTACGAGCAGTACTTC; J: TRBJ2-7; D: NA; size: few; V: TRBV5-1
CDR3: CATSRDRNTEAFF; DNA: TGTGCCACCAGCAGAGATCGGAACACTGAAGCTTTCTTT; J: TRBJ1-1; D: NA; size: NA; V: TRBV15
CDR3: CAWIYRGTLHF; DNA: TGTGCCTGGATATACAGGGGCACCCTCCACTTT; J: TRBJ1-6; D: TRBD1; size: NA; V: TRBV30
CDR3: CASSYDRGNQPQHF; DNA: TGTGCCAGCAGTTACGACAGGGGAAATCAGCCCCAGCATTTT; J: TRBJ1-5; D: TRBD1; size: many; V: TRBV6-6
CDR3: CASRLQGYGDTQYF; DNA: TGTGCCAGCAGGCTACAGGGGTATGGAGATACGCAGTATTTT; J: TRBJ2-3; D: TRBD1; size: few; V: TRBV6-5
CDR3: CASSPTSGRTDTQYF; DNA: TGTGCCAGCAGCCCTACCAGCGGTCGCACAGATACGCAGTATTTT; J: TRBJ2-3; D: NA; size: NA; V: TRBV5-4
CDR3: CASTGQGSDSGNTIYF; DNA: TGTGCCAGCACCGGACAGGGGTCTGATTCTGGAAACACCATATATTTT; J: TRBJ1-3; D: TRBD1; size: few; V: TRBV28
CDR3: CASSLRVRSGQPQHF; DNA: TGTGCCAGCAGTCTCCGGGTAAGATCCGGTCAGCCCCAGCATTTT; J: TRBJ1-5; D: NA; size: NA; V: TRBV28
CDR3: CASSSGTGWTEQYF; DNA: TGTGCCAGCAGCTCGGGGACAGGTTGGACCGAGCAGTACTTC; J: TRBJ2-7; D: TRBD1; size: NA; V: TRBV5-6
CDR3: CASSLGGTRPQHF; DNA: TGTGCCAGCAGCTTGGGAGGAACGCGTCCCCAGCATTTT; J: TRBJ1-5; D: NA; size: few; V: TRBV5-5
CDR3: CASSSEGGDYGYTF; DNA: TGTGCCAGCAGCTCCGAGGGGGGGGACTATGGCTACACCTTC; J: TRBJ1-2; D: NA; size: few; V: TRBV7-3
CDR3: CSVEAGAGNTIYF; DNA: TGCAGCGTTGAGGCAGGGGCTGGAAACACCATATATTTT; J: TRBJ1-3; D: NA; size: NA; V: TRBV29-1
CDR3: CASSYSWQGNEKLFF; DNA: TGTGCCAGCAGTTACTCGTGGCAGGGAAACGAAAAACTGTTTTTT; J: TRBJ1-4; D: NA; size: few; V: TRBV6-5